One sample yielded the 9 T cell receptor beta chains listed below, sequenced in a study of blood T cells in healthy people across ages. For the second PCR, which ran for roughly 6 to 12 cycles, a sample-barcoded 5' primer and a J-beta primer mix were used. One entry per CDR3 protein, called by TCRdb with MiXCR from the 5' RACE reads. The sample lists about 720,000 distinct CDR3 sequences, about 20% occurring once. The sequenced sample consisted of blood. Every receptor here comes from an older man in good health.

This clonotype appeared a single time. The chain couples TRBV5-1 to TRBJ1-2; tentatively, D is TRBD1 (5 bases). CDR1 is SGHRS, CDR2 YFSETQ, per germline. V lost 0 bases and J 8 bases, leaving 14 bases between the germline ends. CDR3 length equals 14 residues. CDR3 nucleotides: TGCGCCAGCAGCTTGGAGACAGCTTCGACGGGCTACACCTTC. It specifies CASSLETASTGYTF.

This clonotype was observed at least ten times. The CDR3 here is CASSWTSYNEQFF. CDR3 DNA sequence: TGTGCCAGCAGTTGGACTAGCTACAATGAGCAGTTCTTC. The chain couples TRBV6-2 or TRBV6-3 to TRBJ2-1, with 7 bases matching TRBD2. CDR1 and CDR2 (germline): MNHEY, SVGEGT. The CDR3 is made up of 13 amino acids. Losses at the gene ends were 4 bases for V and 3 bases for J; bases not matched to a gene: 0.

A few counts support this clonotype. The chain joins TRBV10-3 to TRBJ1-2; 8 bases fit TRBD1. Germline V gene sequence: CDR1 ENHRY, CDR2 SYGVKD. The V and J ends lost 6 bases and 7 bases, in that order; junction bases with no gene match: 13. The CDR3 is 15 amino acids. CDR3 residues: CAIRPRQGQLGGYTF. The CDR3, as DNA: TGTGCCATCAGACCGAGACAGGGGCAATTGGGTGGCTACACCTTC.

The chain links TRBV5-1 to TRBJ1-1; D is unresolved. Germline V gene data show CDR1 as SGHRS and CDR2 as YFSETQ. This CDR3 has 13 amino acids. V gave up 2 bases and J gave up 7 bases, with 12 bases separating them. The CDR3, as DNA: TGCGCCAGCAGCTTTGGGCCACGGGTTGAAGCTTTCTTT. Protein sequence: CASSFGPRVEAFF.

CDR3 DNA: TGCAGTGCTACTCCCCGGGACGCTTATGGCTACACCTTC. Protein: CSATPRDAYGYTF. The chain joins TRBV20-1 to TRBJ1-2; D is possibly TRBD1 (5 bases). Germline values: CDR1 DFQATT, CDR2 SNEGSKA (reference sequence). V was shortened by 4 bases and J by 5 bases, with 14 bases between the two germline ends. CDR3 length equals 13 residues.

The chain combines TRBV5-1 with TRBJ2-2; either TRBD1 or TRBD2 may supply D (5 bases each). The V gene's germline CDR1 is SGHRS and CDR2 YFSETQ. This CDR3 is built from 14 residues. Trimming took 7 bases from V and 4 from J, leaving 14 bases between them. The CDR3 nucleotides read TGCGCCAGCGACGCAGGGACGGGCACCGGGGAGCTGTTTTTT. Translation: CASDAGTGTGELFF.

This clonotype was observed a handful of times. The chain carries TRBV28 and TRBJ1-4; the D is unclear. CDR1 is MDHEN and CDR2 is SYDVKM in the germline V gene. V dropped 7 bases and J dropped 9 bases, with 21 bases sitting between them. The CDR3 consists of 15 residues. CDR3 in amino acids: CASTPARPQWKKLFF. CDR3 DNA sequence: TGTGCCAGCACTCCAGCAAGACCCCAATGGAAAAAACTGTTTTTT.

To note about this clonotype: It may be a read error: a sequence one base away is much more abundant. The CDR3 region is CASSRDASNQPQHF. In DNA, the CDR3 is TGTGCCAGCAGCCGGGACGCTAGCAATCAGCCCCAGCATTTT. V is TRBV12-3 or TRBV12-4 and J is TRBJ1-5, with D perhaps TRBD1 (5 bases). The V end was cut by 6 bases, the J end by 0 bases, with 9 bases between. CDR3 length: 14 residues.

The CDR3 region is CASSLALGRRDEQFF. CDR3 coding DNA: TGTGCCAGCAGCTTAGCGCTAGGACGCCGAGATGAGCAGTTCTTC. This chain uses TRBV7-8 with TRBJ2-5; D unresolved. The end of the DNA aligns better with TRBJ2-1, so the J call may be wrong. The length of the CDR3 is 15 residues. Germline V CDR1 and CDR2: SGHVS, FQNEAQ.